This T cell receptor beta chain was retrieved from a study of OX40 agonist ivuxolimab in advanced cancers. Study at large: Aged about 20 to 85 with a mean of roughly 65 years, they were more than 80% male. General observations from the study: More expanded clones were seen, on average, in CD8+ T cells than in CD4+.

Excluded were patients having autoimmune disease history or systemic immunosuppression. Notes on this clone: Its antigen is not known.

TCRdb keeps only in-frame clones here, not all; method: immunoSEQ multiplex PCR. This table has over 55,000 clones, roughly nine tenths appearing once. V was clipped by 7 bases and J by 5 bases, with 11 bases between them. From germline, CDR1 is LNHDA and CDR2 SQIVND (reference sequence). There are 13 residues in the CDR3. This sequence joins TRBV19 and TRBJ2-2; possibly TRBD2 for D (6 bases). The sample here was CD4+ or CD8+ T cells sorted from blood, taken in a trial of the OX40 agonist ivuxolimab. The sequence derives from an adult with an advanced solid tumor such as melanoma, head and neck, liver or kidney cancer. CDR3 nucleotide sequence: TGTGCCAGTACTTGGGGGAGGACCGGGGAGCTGTTTTTT. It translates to CASTWGRTGELFF.